This T cell receptor (beta chain) was captured in a study of blood T cell repertoires in COVID-19. The CDR3 runs to 13 residues. Trimming removed 3 bases at V and 5 bases at J, with 10 bases between. Germline loops: CDR1 DFQATT, CDR2 SNEGSKA (reference sequence). Here immunoSEQ multiplex PCR was the method, and the copy in TCRdb shows in-frame clones only, minus some. The sample has a few hundred thousand clones; approximately 89% are singletons. The sequencing input was peripheral blood. The receptor was derived from a woman aged 25 to 39 with COVID-19, enrolled during active disease. The chain combines TRBV20-1 with TRBJ2-2; TRBD1 might be the D (5 bases). The CDR3 is CSASSGLTGELFF. The CDR3 DNA reads as TGCAGTGCTAGTTCAGGGTTAACCGGGGAGCTGTTTTTT.